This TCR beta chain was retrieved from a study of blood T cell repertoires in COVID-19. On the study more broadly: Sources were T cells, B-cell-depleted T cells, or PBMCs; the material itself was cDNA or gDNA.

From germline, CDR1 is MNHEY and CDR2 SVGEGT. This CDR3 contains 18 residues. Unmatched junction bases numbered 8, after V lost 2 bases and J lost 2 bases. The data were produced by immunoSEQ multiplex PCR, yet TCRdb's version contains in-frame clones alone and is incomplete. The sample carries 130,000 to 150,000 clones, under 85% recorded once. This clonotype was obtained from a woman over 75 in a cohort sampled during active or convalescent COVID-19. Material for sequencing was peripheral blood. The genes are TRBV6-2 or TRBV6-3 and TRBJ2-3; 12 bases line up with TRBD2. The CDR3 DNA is TGTGCCAGCAGTTACCGGCCCCCTAGCGGGGGGGCCACAGATACGCAGTATTTT. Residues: CASSYRPPSGGATDTQYF.